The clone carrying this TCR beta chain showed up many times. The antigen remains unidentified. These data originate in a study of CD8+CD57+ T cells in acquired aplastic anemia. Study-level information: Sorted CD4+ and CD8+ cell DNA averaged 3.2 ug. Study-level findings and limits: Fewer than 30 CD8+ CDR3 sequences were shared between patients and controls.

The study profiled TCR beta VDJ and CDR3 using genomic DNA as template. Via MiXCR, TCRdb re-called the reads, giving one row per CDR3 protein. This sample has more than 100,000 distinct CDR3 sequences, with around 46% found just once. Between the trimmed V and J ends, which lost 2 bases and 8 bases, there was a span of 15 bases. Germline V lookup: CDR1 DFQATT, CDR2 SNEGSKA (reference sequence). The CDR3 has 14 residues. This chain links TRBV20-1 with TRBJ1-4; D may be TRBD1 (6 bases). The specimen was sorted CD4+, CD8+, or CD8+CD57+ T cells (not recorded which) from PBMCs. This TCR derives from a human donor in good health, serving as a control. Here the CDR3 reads CSARSTGVWEKLFF. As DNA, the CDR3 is TGCAGTGCTAGATCGACAGGCGTGTGGGAAAAACTGTTTTTT.